These 9 T cell receptor beta chains share one sample of origin, sequenced in a study of cytomegalovirus exposure and HLA in healthy donors. The PCR had 60 Vbeta and 13 Jbeta primers. Profiling relied on immunoSEQ multiplex PCR, and the TCRdb table lists in-frame clones only, not all of them. The table includes 250,000 to 300,000 clones, 70% to 90% detected once. Input material: PBMCs. The receptor source for this set is a woman aged 35 to 49 in good health and CMV-seropositive.

The chain uses TRBV15 and TRBJ1-1; 12 bases are shared with TRBD1. The CDR3 totals 18 residues. The J segment lost 4 bases and the V segment lost 3 bases, leaving 12 bases of the junction unmatched. Germline values: CDR1 LNHNV, CDR2 YYDKDF (reference sequence). CDR3 coding DNA: TGTGCCACCAGCAGGGAACCGGGACAGGGGGCCAGGGGCACTGAAGCTTTCTTT. Its protein product is CATSREPGQGARGTEAFF.

The gene calls are TRBV7-6 and TRBJ2-1; D remains ambiguous. V lost 5 bases, J lost 5 bases, and 7 bases lay in between. The CDR3 runs to 12 residues. Germline V CDR1 and CDR2: SGHVS, FNYEAQ. CDR3 nucleotides: TGTGCCAGCAGCCGAAACAACAATGAGCAGTTCTTC. It translates to CASSRNNNEQFF. The whole variable domain, filled in from reference TRBV7-6 and TRBJ2-1, reads GAGVSQSPRYKVTKRGQDVALRCDPISGHVSLYWYRQALGQGPEFLTYFNYEAQQDKSGLPNDRFSAERPEGSISTLTIQRTEQRDSAMYRCASSRNNNEQFFGPGTRLTVL.

V and J are TRBV7-9 and TRBJ2-6; no clear D gene. Germline V CDR1 and CDR2: SEHNR, FQNEAQ (reference sequence). The CDR3 consists of 17 residues. V gave up 3 bases and J gave up 0 bases, with 12 bases separating them. CDR3 region: CASSLAAGLSGANVLTF. The CDR3 coding sequence is TGTGCCAGCAGCTTGGCCGCAGGCCTCTCTGGGGCCAACGTCCTGACTTTC.

V is TRBV6-5 and J is TRBJ1-2; the D gene is possibly TRBD1 (6 bases). The CDR3 has 14 amino acids. The germline CDR1 and CDR2 sequences are MNHEY and SVGAGI. Trimming pared 5 bases from V and 6 bases from J, leaving 16 bases between. The CDR3 loop is CASSPGQREHGYTF. In DNA, the CDR3 is TGTGCCAGCAGTCCCGGACAGAGGGAGCATGGCTACACCTTC.

The rearrangement joins TRBV29-1 to TRBJ2-1, with a tentative D call TRBD2 (5 bases). V was shortened by 7 bases and J by 8 bases, with 12 bases between the two germline ends. Germline-derived CDR1 and CDR2 are SQVTM and ANQGSEA. This CDR3 region has 11 residues. CDR3 protein: CSAEEDDEQFF. The CDR3 nucleotides are TGCAGCGCTGAGGAGGACGATGAGCAGTTCTTC.

The V and J genes are TRBV7-8 and TRBJ2-1; 8 bases line up with TRBD1. The CDR3 consists of 14 residues. Germline values: CDR1 SGHVS, CDR2 FQNEAQ. J lost 2 bases, V lost 7 bases, and 4 bases had no gene match. The DNA of the CDR3 is TGTGCCAGCAAACACAGGGGGACCTACAATGAGCAGTTCTTC. Protein sequence: CASKHRGTYNEQFF.

This chain connects TRBV5-4 to TRBJ1-1; 7 bases fit TRBD1. CDR3 size: 14 residues. With V trimmed by 4 bases and J by 4 bases, 7 bases remained unmatched. The germline gives CDR1 SGHNT, CDR2 YYREEE (reference sequence). As DNA, the CDR3 is TGTGCCAGCAGCCCGACAGGGCAGAGCACTGAAGCTTTCTTT. Translating gives CASSPTGQSTEAFF. Combining the CDR3 with reference TRBV5-4 and TRBJ1-1 gives the whole variable domain ETGVTQSPTHLIKTRGQQVTLRCSSQSGHNTVSWYQQALGQGPQFIFQYYREEENGRGNFPPRFSGLQFPNYSSELNVNALELDDSALYLCASSPTGQSTEAFFGQGTRLTVV.

This chain uses TRBV7-2 with TRBJ2-1; 12 bases are a match to TRBD2. The CDR3 length is 13 residues. V lost 9 bases and J lost 6; bases outside the gene matches: 3. The germline CDR1 and CDR2 sequences are SGHTA and FQGNSA. CDR3 DNA sequence: TGTGCCAGATCTAGCGGGGGGGGCAATGAGCAGTTCTTC. Translating gives CARSSGGGNEQFF.

This chain joins TRBV7-9 and TRBJ1-6; D remains unclear. This CDR3 has 14 residues. Trimming removed 0 bases at V and 8 bases at J, with 8 bases between. Germline loops: CDR1 SEHNR, CDR2 FQNEAQ (reference sequence). The CDR3 region has the DNA TGTGCCAGCAGCTTAGCGCTAGCGTATTCACCCCTCCACTTT. Its translation: CASSLALAYSPLHF.